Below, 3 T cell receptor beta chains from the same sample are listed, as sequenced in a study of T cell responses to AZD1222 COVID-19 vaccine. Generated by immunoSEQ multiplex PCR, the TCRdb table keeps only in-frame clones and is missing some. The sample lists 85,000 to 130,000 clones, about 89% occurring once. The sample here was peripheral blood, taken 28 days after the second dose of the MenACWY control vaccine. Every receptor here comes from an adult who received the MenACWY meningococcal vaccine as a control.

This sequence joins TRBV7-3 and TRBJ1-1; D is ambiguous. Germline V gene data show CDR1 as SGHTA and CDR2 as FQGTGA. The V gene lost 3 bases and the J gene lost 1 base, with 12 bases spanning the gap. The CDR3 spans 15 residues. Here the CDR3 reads CASSFTSGPNTEAFF. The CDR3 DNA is TGTGCCAGCAGCTTTACGTCCGGCCCGAACACTGAAGCTTTCTTT.

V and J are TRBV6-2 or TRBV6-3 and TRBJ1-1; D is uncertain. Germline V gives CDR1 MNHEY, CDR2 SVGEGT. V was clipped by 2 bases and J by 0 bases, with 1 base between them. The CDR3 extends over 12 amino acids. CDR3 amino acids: CASSYMNTEAFF. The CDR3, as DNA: TGTGCCAGCAGTTACATGAACACTGAAGCTTTCTTT.

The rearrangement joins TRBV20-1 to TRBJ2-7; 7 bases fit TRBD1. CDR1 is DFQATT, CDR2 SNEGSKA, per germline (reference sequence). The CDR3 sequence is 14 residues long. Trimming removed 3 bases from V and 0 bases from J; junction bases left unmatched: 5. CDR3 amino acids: CSASVDRISYEQYF. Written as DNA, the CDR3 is TGCAGTGCTAGTGTGGACAGGATCTCCTACGAGCAGTACTTC.